What follows describes a single TCR beta chain. In the original workflow: The assay estimated nucleated cells by amplifying reference gene primers. Produced via immunoSEQ multiplex PCR; TCRdb's table is partial and in-frame only. The V and J calls and clone size come from that table; D and trimming were worked out from the DNA. Altogether roughly 50,000 clones are present, around 83% being singletons, with the ten largest covering approximately 12%. There are 15 residues in the CDR3. J lost 4 bases, V lost 3 bases, and 7 bases had no gene match. Germline V gene sequence: CDR1 SQVTM, CDR2 ANQGSEA. This sample stems from a study of blood T cell repertoires in COVID-19. As for the study in general: The United States, Italy and Spain provided the acute and convalescent COVID-19 samples. From T cells, B-cell-depleted T cells, or PBMCs came the material, which was cDNA or gDNA.

The receptor was isolated from a man between 70 and 80 years old with active COVID-19. The chain joins TRBV29-1 to TRBJ1-2, with 11 bases identical to TRBD1. The source material was peripheral blood. DNA of the CDR3: TGCAGCGTTGAGGACAGGGGGCGTCAAGGCTATGGCTACACCTTC. Translated, it gives CSVEDRGRQGYGYTF. Filled out from reference TRBV29-1 and TRBJ1-2, the complete variable domain reads SAVISQKPSRDICQRGTSLTIQCQVDSQVTMMFWYRQQPGQSLTLIATANQGSEATYESGFVIDKFPISRPNLTFSTLTVSNMSPEDSSIYLCSVEDRGRQGYGYTFGSGTRLTVV.